This is a list of T cell receptor beta chains from one sample in a study of neoadjuvant nivolumab and ipilimumab in lung cancer. TCRdb keeps only in-frame clones here, not all; method: immunoSEQ multiplex PCR. The profile covers under 50,000 clones, with 80% to 90% appearing a single time and roughly 3.7% taken by the ten largest. This specimen consisted of blood, obtained before neoadjuvant nivolumab, alone or with ipilimumab. The receptor source for this set is an adult with non-small cell lung cancer. Some clones in this sample may be carry-over from other donors' samples. Both conserved end residues are part of each CDR3. The D gene is left open where the match is weak. The size entry is marked missing in some rows and otherwise reads once, few, many or a size class.

CDR3 protein: CASSLTGELFF; CDR3 DNA: TGTGCCAGCAGCTTAACTGGGGAGCTGTTTTTT; D gene: -; CDR3 length: 11; clone size: -; V gene: TRBV7-2; J gene: TRBJ2-2
CDR3 protein: CASSQWGPGELFF; CDR3 DNA: TGCGCCAGCAGTCAATGGGGGCCCGGGGAGCTGTTTTTT; D gene: -; CDR3 length: 13; clone size: once; V gene: TRBV23-1; J gene: TRBJ2-2
CDR3 protein: CASSLRDEAFF; CDR3 DNA: TGTGCCAGCTCACTCCGGGACGAAGCTTTCTTT; D gene: -; CDR3 length: 11; clone size: -; V gene: TRBV18; J gene: TRBJ1-1
CDR3 protein: CASSPGGGSSYNEQFF; CDR3 DNA: TGCGCCAGCAGCCCGGGAGGGGGTAGCTCCTACAATGAGCAGTTCTTC; D gene: TRBD2; CDR3 length: 16; clone size: -; V gene: TRBV5-1; J gene: TRBJ2-1
CDR3 protein: CASSQQAGESSEQYF; CDR3 DNA: TGTGCCAGCAGCCAACAAGCGGGAGAGAGCTCCGAGCAGTACTTC; D gene: TRBD2; CDR3 length: 15; clone size: -; V gene: TRBV4-2; J gene: TRBJ2-7
CDR3 protein: CASSPGTHSTYQETQYF; CDR3 DNA: TGCGCCAGCAGCCCAGGGACACACTCAACGTACCAAGAGACCCAGTACTTC; D gene: -; CDR3 length: 17; clone size: -; V gene: TRBV5-1; J gene: TRBJ2-5
CDR3 protein: CASSQQGPGELFF; CDR3 DNA: TGTGCCAGCAGCCAACAGGGGCCCGGGGAGCTGTTTTTT; D gene: TRBD1; CDR3 length: 13; clone size: -; V gene: TRBV5-4; J gene: TRBJ2-2
CDR3 protein: CASSHPFRGFGYTF; CDR3 DNA: TGCGCCAGCAGCCACCCCTTCAGGGGGTTTGGCTACACCTTC; D gene: TRBD1; CDR3 length: 14; clone size: -; V gene: TRBV4-1; J gene: TRBJ1-2
CDR3 protein: CASSPVGGTYNEQFF; CDR3 DNA: TGTGCCAGCAGCCCGGTCGGGGGGACATACAATGAGCAGTTCTTC; D gene: -; CDR3 length: 15; clone size: -; V gene: TRBV5-6; J gene: TRBJ2-1
CDR3 protein: CASSPPGSRYEQYF; CDR3 DNA: TGCGCCAGCAGCCCCCCCGGATCCCGCTACGAGCAGTACTTC; D gene: -; CDR3 length: 14; clone size: -; V gene: TRBV5-1; J gene: TRBJ2-7
CDR3 protein: CASSRGTEAFF; CDR3 DNA: TGCGCCAGCAGCAGGGGCACTGAAGCTTTCTTT; D gene: -; CDR3 length: 11; clone size: few; V gene: TRBV10-1; J gene: TRBJ1-1
CDR3 protein: CAVRDREMQPQHF; CDR3 DNA: TGTGCTGTCCGGGACAGGGAGATGCAGCCCCAGCATTTT; D gene: TRBD1; CDR3 length: 13; clone size: -; V gene: TRBV6-6; J gene: TRBJ1-5
CDR3 protein: CSSRARGGLTKNIQYF; CDR3 DNA: TGCAGCTCCCGAGCGCGTGGGGGTTTAACCAAAAACATTCAGTACTTC; D gene: -; CDR3 length: 16; clone size: -; V gene: TRBV29-1; J gene: TRBJ2-4
CDR3 protein: CASSSLAGVSEQYF; CDR3 DNA: TGCGCCAGCAGCTCTCTAGCGGGAGTCAGCGAGCAGTACTTC; D gene: TRBD2; CDR3 length: 14; clone size: -; V gene: TRBV4-1; J gene: TRBJ2-7
CDR3 protein: CAWTGSSQETQYF; CDR3 DNA: TGTGCCTGGACGGGCAGTTCCCAAGAGACCCAGTACTTC; D gene: -; CDR3 length: 13; clone size: -; V gene: TRBV30; J gene: TRBJ2-5
CDR3 protein: CASSGTRDRESHEQYF; CDR3 DNA: TGTGCCAGCAGCGGGACCCGGGACAGGGAAAGCCACGAGCAGTACTTC; D gene: TRBD1; CDR3 length: 16; clone size: -; V gene: TRBV5-6; J gene: TRBJ2-7
CDR3 protein: CASSVGGEGTEAFF; CDR3 DNA: TGTGCCAGCAGCGTAGGGGGGGAGGGCACTGAAGCTTTCTTT; D gene: -; CDR3 length: 14; clone size: -; V gene: TRBV9; J gene: TRBJ1-1
CDR3 protein: CAWSPITRTEAFF; CDR3 DNA: TGTGCCTGGAGTCCTATTACACGGACTGAAGCTTTCTTT; D gene: -; CDR3 length: 13; clone size: -; V gene: TRBV30; J gene: TRBJ1-1
CDR3 protein: CSASGGYEQYF; CDR3 DNA: TGCAGTGCTAGTGGGGGCTACGAGCAGTACTTC; D gene: -; CDR3 length: 11; clone size: -; V gene: TRBV20-1; J gene: TRBJ2-7
CDR3 protein: CASSLRTSGYYNEQFF; CDR3 DNA: TGTGCCAGCAGCCTGAGGACTAGCGGATACTACAATGAGCAGTTCTTC; D gene: TRBD2; CDR3 length: 16; clone size: -; V gene: TRBV7-2; J gene: TRBJ2-1
CDR3 protein: CASSSGLSSGETQYF; CDR3 DNA: TGTGCCAGCAGCTCAGGGTTATCCTCGGGAGAGACCCAGTACTTC; D gene: -; CDR3 length: 15; clone size: once; V gene: TRBV7-6; J gene: TRBJ2-5
CDR3 protein: CASSFDRGRTEAFF; CDR3 DNA: TGTGCCAGCAGCTTCGACAGGGGGAGGACTGAAGCTTTCTTT; D gene: TRBD1; CDR3 length: 14; clone size: -; V gene: TRBV7-2; J gene: TRBJ1-1
CDR3 protein: CASSSRTSSGLAFF; CDR3 DNA: TGTGCCAGCAGCTCAAGGACTAGTTCGGGACTTGCGTTCTTC; D gene: TRBD2; CDR3 length: 14; clone size: -; V gene: TRBV13; J gene: TRBJ2-1
CDR3 protein: CASSHRLDGLEQFF; CDR3 DNA: TGTGCCAGCAGCCATAGACTAGACGGTCTTGAGCAGTTCTTC; D gene: -; CDR3 length: 14; clone size: -; V gene: TRBV7-2; J gene: TRBJ2-1
CDR3 protein: CASSQEGRTAYEQYF; CDR3 DNA: TGTGCCAGCAGCCAAGAAGGGCGTACCGCCTACGAGCAGTACTTC; D gene: -; CDR3 length: 15; clone size: once; V gene: TRBV14; J gene: TRBJ2-7
CDR3 protein: CAIRPGQGNTGELFF; CDR3 DNA: TGTGCCATCAGGCCGGGACAGGGAAACACCGGGGAGCTGTTTTTT; D gene: TRBD1; CDR3 length: 15; clone size: few; V gene: TRBV10-3; J gene: TRBJ2-2
CDR3 protein: CASSFQGDNEQFF; CDR3 DNA: TGCGCCAGCAGCTTCCAGGGGGACAATGAGCAGTTCTTC; D gene: TRBD1; CDR3 length: 13; clone size: -; V gene: TRBV5-1; J gene: TRBJ2-1
CDR3 protein: CATKGDRGRGNEQYF; CDR3 DNA: TGTGCCACCAAGGGGGACAGGGGGCGCGGGAACGAGCAGTACTTC; D gene: TRBD1; CDR3 length: 15; clone size: -; V gene: TRBV10-3; J gene: TRBJ2-7
CDR3 protein: CASSLSSRTKDNEQFF; CDR3 DNA: TGTGCCAGCAGCTTAAGCTCCAGGACGAAGGACAATGAGCAGTTCTTC; D gene: -; CDR3 length: 16; clone size: once; V gene: TRBV7-9; J gene: TRBJ2-1
CDR3 protein: CASSLGVNTGELFF; CDR3 DNA: TGTGCCAGCAGTTTAGGGGTTAACACCGGGGAGCTGTTTTTT; D gene: -; CDR3 length: 14; clone size: once; V gene: TRBV7-9; J gene: TRBJ2-2
CDR3 protein: CASSLAGYRAEDTEAFF; CDR3 DNA: TGTGCCAGCAGCTTGGCCGGGTACAGGGCGGAAGACACTGAAGCTTTCTTT; D gene: -; CDR3 length: 17; clone size: -; V gene: TRBV5-4; J gene: TRBJ1-1
CDR3 protein: CASSYRVSEQFF; CDR3 DNA: TGTGCCAGCAGCTACAGGGTGAGTGAGCAGTTCTTC; D gene: -; CDR3 length: 12; clone size: -; V gene: TRBV7-9; J gene: TRBJ2-1
CDR3 protein: CASRARSASGSTDTQYF; CDR3 DNA: TGTGCCAGCAGGGCAAGGTCGGCTAGCGGATCCACAGATACGCAGTATTTT; D gene: TRBD2; CDR3 length: 17; clone size: -; V gene: TRBV7-9; J gene: TRBJ2-3
CDR3 protein: CASSYLDNEQFF; CDR3 DNA: TGTGCCAGCTCCTACTTAGACAATGAGCAGTTCTTC; D gene: -; CDR3 length: 12; clone size: -; V gene: TRBV18; J gene: TRBJ2-1
CDR3 protein: CASSLELAGDTQYF; CDR3 DNA: TGCGCCAGCAGCTTGGAACTAGCGGGAGATACGCAGTATTTT; D gene: TRBD2; CDR3 length: 14; clone size: -; V gene: TRBV5-1; J gene: TRBJ2-3
CDR3 protein: CSVDYGTDTQYF; CDR3 DNA: TGCAGCGTTGATTACGGCACAGATACGCAGTATTTT; D gene: -; CDR3 length: 12; clone size: -; V gene: TRBV29-1; J gene: TRBJ2-3
CDR3 protein: CASRRGQDNEQFF; CDR3 DNA: TGTGCCAGCAGAAGGGGACAGGACAATGAGCAGTTCTTC; D gene: TRBD1; CDR3 length: 13; clone size: -; V gene: TRBV6-1; J gene: TRBJ2-1
CDR3 protein: CASSQLGAGTEAFF; CDR3 DNA: TGTGCCAGCTCACAACTAGGCGCAGGGACTGAAGCTTTCTTT; D gene: -; CDR3 length: 14; clone size: -; V gene: TRBV18; J gene: TRBJ1-1
CDR3 protein: CSAMPSGRAYF; CDR3 DNA: TGCAGTGCTATGCCTAGCGGGAGGGCGTACTTC; D gene: TRBD2; CDR3 length: 11; clone size: -; V gene: TRBV20-1; J gene: TRBJ2-7
CDR3 protein: CASRWGQGSNEQFF; CDR3 DNA: TGCGCCAGCAGGTGGGGACAGGGGAGCAATGAGCAGTTCTTC; D gene: TRBD1; CDR3 length: 14; clone size: -; V gene: TRBV5-1; J gene: TRBJ2-1
CDR3 protein: CASSPGPYNEQFF; CDR3 DNA: TGTGCCAGCAGTCCTGGGCCCTACAATGAGCAGTTCTTC; D gene: -; CDR3 length: 13; clone size: -; V gene: TRBV7-3; J gene: TRBJ2-1
CDR3 protein: CASSQEGGQGNQPQHF; CDR3 DNA: TGCGCCAGCAGCCAAGAGGGGGGACAGGGCAATCAGCCCCAGCATTTT; D gene: TRBD1; CDR3 length: 16; clone size: -; V gene: TRBV4-1; J gene: TRBJ1-5
CDR3 protein: CASSQAAGTKTQYF; CDR3 DNA: TGTGCCAGCAGCCAGGCGGCGGGTACGAAGACCCAGTACTTC; D gene: -; CDR3 length: 14; clone size: -; V gene: TRBV7-9; J gene: TRBJ2-5
CDR3 protein: CSVVTSGVYNEQFF; CDR3 DNA: TGCAGCGTGGTTACTAGCGGAGTCTACAATGAGCAGTTCTTC; D gene: TRBD2; CDR3 length: 14; clone size: -; V gene: TRBV29-1; J gene: TRBJ2-1
CDR3 protein: CASSSLAGAGYEQYF; CDR3 DNA: TGCGCCAGCAGCTCGTTAGCGGGAGCCGGCTACGAGCAGTACTTC; D gene: TRBD2; CDR3 length: 15; clone size: -; V gene: TRBV5-1; J gene: TRBJ2-7
CDR3 protein: CASSPTDGQPQHF; CDR3 DNA: TGTGCCAGCAGCCCAACTGATGGGCAGCCCCAGCATTTT; D gene: -; CDR3 length: 13; clone size: -; V gene: TRBV7-9; J gene: TRBJ1-5
CDR3 protein: CASGRFTGGNQPQHF; CDR3 DNA: TGTGCCAGCGGAAGGTTCACCGGGGGGAATCAGCCCCAGCATTTT; D gene: -; CDR3 length: 15; clone size: -; V gene: TRBV5-8; J gene: TRBJ1-5
CDR3 protein: CASSLTGGGYTF; CDR3 DNA: TGCGCCAGCAGCTTGACAGGGGGAGGCTACACCTTC; D gene: TRBD1; CDR3 length: 12; clone size: -; V gene: TRBV5-1; J gene: TRBJ1-2
CDR3 protein: CASSKVTGTSGPLASYEQYF; CDR3 DNA: TGTGCCAGCAGCAAAGTTACCGGGACTAGCGGGCCTCTCGCCTCCTACGAGCAGTACTTC; D gene: TRBD2; CDR3 length: 20; clone size: -; V gene: TRBV14; J gene: TRBJ2-7
CDR3 protein: CASSYQDGTGGYEQYF; CDR3 DNA: TGTGCCAGCAGTTACCAAGACGGGACAGGGGGCTACGAGCAGTACTTC; D gene: TRBD1; CDR3 length: 16; clone size: few; V gene: TRBV6-5; J gene: TRBJ2-7
CDR3 protein: CASAGGQANTEAFF; CDR3 DNA: TGTGCCAGCGCCGGCGGACAGGCGAACACTGAAGCTTTCTTT; D gene: TRBD1; CDR3 length: 14; clone size: -; V gene: TRBV18; J gene: TRBJ1-1
CDR3 protein: CASRSGQRPTGELFF; CDR3 DNA: TGTGCCAGCAGATCAGGGCAGCGTCCAACCGGGGAGCTGTTTTTT; D gene: -; CDR3 length: 15; clone size: -; V gene: TRBV7-2; J gene: TRBJ2-2
CDR3 protein: CASSATGNRIYEQYF; CDR3 DNA: TGTGCCAGCTCAGCTACAGGGAATCGGATCTACGAGCAGTACTTC; D gene: -; CDR3 length: 15; clone size: few; V gene: TRBV18; J gene: TRBJ2-7
CDR3 protein: CASTQGFVNTEAFF; CDR3 DNA: TGTGCCAGTACCCAGGGATTCGTGAACACTGAAGCTTTCTTT; D gene: -; CDR3 length: 14; clone size: -; V gene: TRBV19; J gene: TRBJ1-1
CDR3 protein: CASKGSGANVLTF; CDR3 DNA: TGTGCCAGTAAGGGGTCTGGGGCCAACGTCCTGACTTTC; D gene: -; CDR3 length: 13; clone size: -; V gene: TRBV19; J gene: TRBJ2-6
CDR3 protein: CASSARTQETQYF; CDR3 DNA: TGTGCCAGCAGCGCAAGGACCCAAGAGACCCAGTACTTC; D gene: -; CDR3 length: 13; clone size: few; V gene: TRBV7-8; J gene: TRBJ2-5
CDR3 protein: CASSPWTDSGANVLTF; CDR3 DNA: TGTGCCAGCTCACCATGGACGGACTCTGGGGCCAACGTCCTGACTTTC; D gene: -; CDR3 length: 16; clone size: -; V gene: TRBV18; J gene: TRBJ2-6
CDR3 protein: CASSQQGGLSGYTF; CDR3 DNA: TGCGCCAGCAGCCAACAGGGGGGCCTTAGTGGCTACACCTTC; D gene: TRBD1; CDR3 length: 14; clone size: -; V gene: TRBV4-1; J gene: TRBJ1-2
CDR3 protein: CASSLGTARSSYNEQFF; CDR3 DNA: TGTGCCAGCAGCCTCGGGACAGCGCGGAGCTCCTACAATGAGCAGTTCTTC; D gene: TRBD1; CDR3 length: 17; clone size: -; V gene: TRBV11-2; J gene: TRBJ2-1